Detailed here is one T cell receptor (beta chain). What it binds is unknown. This PCR relied on a set of 60 Vbeta primers and 13 Jbeta primers. The table came from immunoSEQ multiplex PCR; TCRdb's copy has only in-frame clones and leaves some out. The table includes over 200,000 clones, approximately 82% detected once. Germline V gene sequence: CDR1 SGHAT, CDR2 FQNNGV. CDR3 length: 13 residues. The V and J ends lost 5 bases and 5 bases, in that order; junction bases with no gene match: 5. The data belong to a study of cytomegalovirus exposure and HLA in healthy donors. Overall study findings and caveats: The only immune exposure information that was available was CMV serostatus. Sequencing probably produced one cluster of sequence variants that were highly shared. TCR beta chains numbering some 150 were designated cytomegalovirus-associated. The Asian-associated ancestry cluster reportedly had fewer N-insertions than the approximately 700-donor mean in a later analysis.

What was sequenced was PBMCs. This chain links TRBV11-2 with TRBJ2-5; 7 bases map to TRBD2. The sequence was collected from a middle-aged woman in good health and CMV-seronegative. The DNA of the CDR3 is TGTGCCAGCAGCCTGGGAGGGGCGGAGACCCAGTACTTC. Encoded protein: CASSLGGAETQYF.